This T cell receptor (beta chain) stems from a study of T-cell memory formation after mild COVID-19. Study at large: Clusters were largely donor specific. Study-level points and caveats: Whereas later expanders leaned CD4+, clones contracting day 15 to 85 showed a balanced CD4/CD8 makeup. Shrinking CD4+ clones were chiefly CM and EM; CD8+ ones were chiefly EMRA. The authors left the SARS-CoV-2 specificity of second-wave clones peaking on day 37 unconfirmed.

Worth noting for this clonotype: The antigen is undetermined.

V lost 3 bases, J lost 8 bases, and 10 bases stayed unmatched. Germline V gene lookup returns CDR1 MGHRA and CDR2 YSYEKL. This CDR3 has 15 residues. TCRdb re-called the 5' RACE reads through MiXCR, storing one row per CDR3 protein. The top ten clones hold roughly 24% of a sample with hundreds of thousands of distinct CDR3 sequences, 16% of them seen once. Sequencing used PBMCs or a T cell subset sorted from them (not recorded which). The origin of this receptor is a man aged 18 to 35 who had mild COVID-19 (a few samples of this study predate the infection). Cell type and time point are not known. This sequence joins TRBV4-1 and TRBJ1-2, with 9 bases identical to TRBD1. The CDR3 DNA is TGCGCCAGCAGCCAGGGAGTTTCGGGACAGGGAGGCTACACCTTC. This codes for CASSQGVSGQGGYTF.